This T cell receptor beta chain was identified in a study of control samples from healthy donors and cancer patients. Sequencing used immunoSEQ multiplex PCR; TCRdb keeps in-frame clones, though not all of them. The sample includes around 75,000 clones, roughly 92% seen only once; the top ten take almost 6%. The sequence came from a woman in her sixties or seventies in good health. The sample consisted of blood.

CDR3 loop: CASGAGGGMKTQYF. CDR3 nucleotide sequence: TGTGCCTCGGGAGCGGGAGGGGGTATGAAGACCCAGTACTTC. The V gene is TRBV2, the J gene TRBJ2-5, with 10 bases that match TRBD2. This CDR3 region has 14 residues. V was clipped by 11 bases and J by 6 bases; unmatched bases: 12. CDR1 SNHLY and CDR2 FYNNEI come from the germline V gene.